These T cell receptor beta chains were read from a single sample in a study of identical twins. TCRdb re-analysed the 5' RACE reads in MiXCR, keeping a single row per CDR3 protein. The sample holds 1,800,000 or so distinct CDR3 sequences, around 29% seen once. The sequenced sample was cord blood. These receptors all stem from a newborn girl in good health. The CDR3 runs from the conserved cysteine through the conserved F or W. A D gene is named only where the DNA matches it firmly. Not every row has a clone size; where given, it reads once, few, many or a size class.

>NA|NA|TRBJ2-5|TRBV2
TGTGCCAGCAGTGAATTCGTGGGCCCCACCCACAATGAGCAGTACTTC
CASSEFVGPTHNEQYF
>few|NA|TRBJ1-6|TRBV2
TGTGCCAGCAGCCCTCAGGGACATTCGAATTCACCCCTCCACTTT
CASSPQGHSNSPLHF
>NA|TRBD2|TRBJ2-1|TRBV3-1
TGTGCCAGCAGCCGGATTAGCGGGGCCTACGATGAGCAGTTCTTC
CASSRISGAYDEQFF
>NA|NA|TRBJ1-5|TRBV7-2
TGTGCCAGCAGCTTAGAAACGGGATTCCATCAGCCCCAGCATTTT
CASSLETGFHQPQHF
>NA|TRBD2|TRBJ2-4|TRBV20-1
TGCAGTGCTAAGCCCGCGGGAGTCAAGATTTCGAACATTCAGTACTTC
CSAKPAGVKISNIQYF
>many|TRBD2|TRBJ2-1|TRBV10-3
TGTGCCATCAGTGGATCTAGCGGGAGAAACAATGAGCAGTTCTTC
CAISGSSGRNNEQFF
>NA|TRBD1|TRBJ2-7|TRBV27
TGTGCCAGCAGTCCATCGGTCTCTCAGACAGGGGGAGTTTACGAGCAGTACTTC
CASSPSVSQTGGVYEQYF
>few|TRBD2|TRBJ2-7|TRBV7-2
TGTGCCAGCAGACCCGGGACTACCTACGAGCAGTACTTC
CASRPGTTYEQYF
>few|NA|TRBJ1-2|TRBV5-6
TGTGCCAGCAGACGACACCTCTATGGCTACACCTTC
CASRRHLYGYTF
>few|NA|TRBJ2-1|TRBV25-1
TGTGCCAGCAGTCGAGGGAGAGTGTTCTTC
CASSRGRVFF
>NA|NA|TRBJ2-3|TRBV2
TGTGCCAGCAGTGATAGTGGGGCGAGGACAGATACGCAGTATTTT
CASSDSGARTDTQYF
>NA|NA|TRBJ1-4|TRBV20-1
TGCGGTGCTAGAGATCTCTGGGGACGGTTTAATGAAAAACTGTTTTTT
CGARDLWGRFNEKLFF
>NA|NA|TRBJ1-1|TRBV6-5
TGTGCCAGCAGTTCGAGGACTGATACCTTAGAAAACACTGAAGCTTTCTTT
CASSSRTDTLENTEAFF
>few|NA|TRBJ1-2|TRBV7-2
TGTGCCAGCAGCTTAGCAGCAGGGTGGGACTATGGCTACACCTTC
CASSLAAGWDYGYTF
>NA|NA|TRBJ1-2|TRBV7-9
TGTGCCAGCAGCCCCCCCTTTAGGATCGACAGAACCTATGGCTACACCTTC
CASSPPFRIDRTYGYTF
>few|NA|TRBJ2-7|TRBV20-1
TGCAGTGCTAGAGATCTCGTCTACGAGCAGTACTTC
CSARDLVYEQYF